The rows below give T cell receptor beta chains drawn from one sample of a study of T cell responses to AZD1222 COVID-19 vaccine. The method was immunoSEQ multiplex PCR; TCRdb's version includes in-frame clones alone and lacks a portion of them. The profile shows some 89,000 clones, 89% of them singletons. This specimen consisted of peripheral blood, obtained on day 0 of AZD1222 vaccination. Source of these receptors: an adult in good health. CDR3s include the opening cysteine and the closing phenylalanine or tryptophan. A D gene is named only where the DNA matches it firmly. Rows may omit the clone size; those that give it use once, few, many or a size class.

D	V	J	size	CDR3	DNA
TRBD2	TRBV4-2	TRBJ2-1	NA	CASSQTWAGGGYNEQFF	TGTGCCAGCAGCCAAACCTGGGCGGGAGGGGGTTACAATGAGCAGTTCTTC
TRBD1	TRBV2	TRBJ1-1	NA	CASSDPRGRSEAFF	TGTGCCAGCAGTGATCCCAGGGGGCGTTCTGAAGCTTTCTTT
NA	TRBV5-5	TRBJ1-4	NA	CASSLTTEKLFF	TGTGCCAGCAGCTTGACGACGGAAAAACTGTTTTTT
TRBD2	TRBV3-1/TRBV3-2	TRBJ2-1	NA	CASSDGLAGGYSYNEQFF	TGTGCCAGCAGCGACGGACTAGCGGGAGGCTACTCCTACAATGAGCAGTTCTTC
NA	TRBV6-5	TRBJ1-5	NA	CASSRQTNQPQHF	TGTGCCAGCAGTCGACAGACCAATCAGCCCCAGCATTTT
NA	TRBV2	TRBJ1-4	NA	CASSEAGFATNEKLFF	TGTGCCAGCAGTGAAGCAGGGTTTGCAACTAATGAAAAACTGTTTTTT
TRBD2	TRBV24-1	TRBJ2-1	NA	CATSDGGTASDEQFF	TGTGCCACCAGTGACGGGGGGACTGCGAGTGATGAGCAGTTCTTC
TRBD2	TRBV5-4	TRBJ2-5	NA	CASRISGGQETQYF	TGTGCCAGCAGGATTAGCGGGGGGCAAGAGACCCAGTACTTC
NA	TRBV11-2	TRBJ2-7	NA	CASSVERYEQYF	TGTGCCAGCAGCGTTGAGCGGTACGAGCAGTACTTC
TRBD1	TRBV3-1/TRBV3-2	TRBJ1-2	once	CASSRRDRVNYGYTF	TGTGCCAGCAGCCGACGGGACAGGGTTAACTATGGCTACACCTTC
NA	TRBV9	TRBJ1-3	NA	CASSDRPGGNTIYF	TGTGCCAGCAGCGACAGGCCGGGGGGAAACACCATATATTTT
TRBD1	TRBV5-1	TRBJ1-2	NA	CASSSTGVGYGYTF	TGCGCCAGCAGCTCAACAGGGGTTGGTTATGGCTACACCTTC
NA	TRBV18	TRBJ2-2	NA	CASSTGASNTGELFF	TGTGCCAGCTCTACCGGGGCCTCGAACACCGGGGAGCTGTTTTTT
TRBD2	TRBV19	TRBJ2-1	NA	CASSVSGNSYNEQFF	TGTGCCAGTAGTGTAAGCGGGAACTCCTACAATGAGCAGTTCTTC
TRBD1	TRBV19	TRBJ1-1	NA	CAARGTGIGATEAFF	TGTGCCGCCCGCGGGACAGGGATTGGGGCCACTGAAGCTTTCTTT
TRBD1	TRBV12-3/TRBV12-4	TRBJ2-7	NA	CASSTQGAGEQYF	TGTGCCAGCAGTACCCAGGGGGCGGGAGAGCAGTACTTC
NA	TRBV27	TRBJ1-1	NA	CASSLRASTEAFF	TGTGCCAGCAGTTTGAGGGCTAGCACTGAAGCTTTCTTT
TRBD2	TRBV10-3	TRBJ2-2	NA	CAIGGGLNTGELFF	TGTGCCATCGGGGGAGGGTTAAACACCGGGGAGCTGTTTTTT
NA	TRBV15	TRBJ1-5	NA	CATTTGGSLPQPQHF	TGTGCCACCACCACTGGGGGGAGTTTGCCTCAGCCCCAGCATTTT
NA	TRBV30	TRBJ1-3	NA	CAWRAAGNTIYF	TGTGCCTGGAGGGCAGCAGGAAACACCATATATTTT
NA	TRBV7-2	TRBJ2-2	few	CASSFRADTGELFF	TGTGCCAGCAGCTTCCGAGCGGACACCGGGGAGCTGTTTTTT
TRBD1	TRBV5-4	TRBJ2-6	few	CASSLGQSSGANVLTF	TGTGCCAGCAGCCTGGGACAGAGCTCTGGGGCCAACGTCCTGACTTTC